Shown below are 24 T cell receptor beta chains from a single sample sequenced in a study of CD8 T cells in Susac syndrome. It was with random hexamers that about 0.45 to 1 ug RNA was reverse transcribed. TCRdb re-called the immunoSEQ multiplex PCR reads through MiXCR, storing one row per CDR3 protein. The sample holds 160,000 or so distinct CDR3 sequences; approximately 95% are singletons and the top ten take about 0.16%. The sample was CD8+ T cells from PBMCs. The origin of the receptors is a human donor with multiple sclerosis.

The V gene is TRBV2, the J gene TRBJ2-3; a possible D gene is TRBD1 (5 bases). Germline CDR1 is SNHLY and CDR2 is FYNNEI. V was shortened by 5 bases and J by 0 bases, with 18 bases between the two germline ends. The CDR3 covers 17 residues. CDR3 protein: CASSPPPGFSSTDTQYF. In nucleotides, the CDR3 is TGTGCCAGCAGTCCTCCCCCAGGGTTCTCTAGCACAGATACGCAGTATTTT.

This rearrangement joins TRBV20-1 to TRBJ2-3; no clear D gene. CDR1 and CDR2 from the germline V gene are DFQATT and SNEGSKA (reference sequence). V was pared by 1 base and J by 2 bases, with 4 bases between. CDR3 length: 12 residues. This chain's CDR3 is CSARVTTDTQYF. CDR3 DNA sequence: TGCAGTGCTAGAGTGACCACAGATACGCAGTATTTT.

The chain combines TRBV12-3 or TRBV12-4 with TRBJ1-1; no firm D call. The ends were cut back, 7 bases at V and 1 base at J, with 13 bases in the middle. The CDR3 has 14 amino acids. Here the CDR3 reads CASKFLDQNTEAFF. The CDR3, as DNA: TGTGCCAGCAAATTCTTGGACCAGAACACTGAAGCTTTCTTT.

CDR3: CASSSGGQPQHF. CDR3 nucleotides: TGTGCCAGCAGCTCCGGGGGACAGCCCCAGCATTTT. The V and J genes are TRBV5-6 and TRBJ1-5; maybe TRBD1 (5 bases). CDR3 length: 12 amino acids. V shed 3 bases and J shed 7 bases, with 8 bases lying between them. Per the germline V gene, CDR1 is SGHDT and CDR2 is YYEEEE.

CDR3 sequence: CASRTSGAYEQYF. CDR3 DNA: TGTGCCAGCAGAACTAGCGGGGCCTACGAGCAGTACTTC. The chain carries TRBV5-4 and TRBJ2-7; TRBD2 matches 10 bases. J lost 2 bases, V lost 5 bases, and 1 base had no gene match. Germline CDR1 and CDR2: SGHNT and YYREEE (reference sequence). The length of the CDR3 is 13 residues.

The chain carries TRBV6-2 or TRBV6-3 and TRBJ2-1; no reliable D call. Trimming removed 2 bases from V and 3 bases from J, with 2 bases in between. The CDR3 spans 12 residues. The germline CDR1 and CDR2 sequences are MNHEY and SVGEGT. The CDR3 here is CASSYLYNEQFF. CDR3 DNA: TGTGCCAGCAGTTACCTCTACAATGAGCAGTTCTTC.

The chain is built from TRBV5-8 and TRBJ2-5, with D perhaps matching TRBD2 (7 bases). The V end was cut by 3 bases, the J end by 1 base, with 10 bases between. The CDR3 totals 14 residues. Germline values: CDR1 SGHTS, CDR2 YDEGEE. The CDR3 nucleotides read TGTGCCAGCAGCTGGGGGGGCCTCCAAGAGACCCAGTACTTC. The encoded protein is CASSWGGLQETQYF.

CDR3 nucleotides: TGTGCCAGCAGTTCGTCAAGGTTCGGGAACACTGAAGCTTTCTTT. Protein product: CASSSSRFGNTEAFF. The chain recombines TRBV6-5 with TRBJ1-1; D not certain. Germline CDR1 is MNHEY and CDR2 is SVGAGI. This CDR3 has 15 residues. V was pared by 4 bases and J by 1 base, with 13 bases between.

This chain links TRBV27 with TRBJ2-7, with a tentative D call TRBD1 (5 bases). Germline CDR1 MNHEY, CDR2 SMNVEV (reference sequence). The length of the CDR3 is 14 residues. V lost 1 base and J 2 bases, leaving 9 bases between the germline ends. The CDR3 DNA sequence: TGTGCCAGCAGTTTATATGGGGCGCCCTACGAGCAGTACTTC. This translates into CASSLYGAPYEQYF.

J is TRBJ2-3 and V is TRBV5-1; D is uncertain. V was pared by 0 bases and J by 4 bases, with 15 bases between. This CDR3 region has 16 residues. Germline CDR1 and CDR2: SGHRS and YFSETQ. The CDR3 loop is CASSLALAGEADTQYF. CDR3 DNA: TGCGCCAGCAGCTTGGCCCTGGCAGGAGAGGCAGATACGCAGTATTTT. Based on the CDR3 plus reference TRBV5-1 and TRBJ2-3, the full variable domain is KAGVTQTPRYLIKTRGQQVTLSCSPISGHRSVSWYQQTPGQGLQFLFEYFSETQRNKGNFPGRFSGRQFSNSRSEMNVSTLELGDSALYLCASSLALAGEADTQYFGPGTRLTVL.

This rearrangement joins TRBV18 to TRBJ2-7; D remains ambiguous. Germline CDR1 reads KGHSH; CDR2 reads LQKENI. This CDR3 spans 13 amino acids. V was pared by 5 bases and J by 3 bases, with 11 bases between. CDR3 loop: CASSELRSYEQYF. DNA for the CDR3: TGTGCCAGCTCAGAACTCAGGAGCTACGAGCAGTACTTC.

This sequence joins TRBV12-3 or TRBV12-4 and TRBJ1-5; D not resolved. This CDR3 comprises 14 residues. The V end was cut by 2 bases, the J end by 2 bases, with 7 bases between. DNA of the CDR3: TGTGCCAGCAGTTTAAACAACGGCAATCAGCCCCAGCATTTT. Its protein is CASSLNNGNQPQHF.

V gene TRBV29-1 combines with J gene TRBJ1-2, with D maybe TRBD1 (5 bases). Germline CDR1 is SQVTM and CDR2 is ANQGSEA. This CDR3 has 13 amino acids. The V gene lost 4 bases and the J gene lost 0 bases, with 9 bases spanning the gap. CDR3: CSVVDTTNYGYTF. The CDR3 DNA reads as TGCAGCGTTGTGGACACGACTAACTATGGCTACACCTTC.

The genes are TRBV6-2 or TRBV6-3 and TRBJ1-1; 7 bases agree with TRBD1. This CDR3 region has 15 residues. Germline CDR1 MNHEY, CDR2 SVGEGT. V dropped 5 bases and J dropped 1; count of bases not matched to a gene: 7. The CDR3 nucleotides read TGTGCCAGCAGTCCTCTTAGGACAGGGAACACTGAAGCTTTCTTT. It translates to CASSPLRTGNTEAFF.

The chain employs TRBV7-9 and TRBJ2-7; no clear D. V was trimmed by 5 bases and J by 1 base, leaving 12 bases between them. Germline V gene sequence: CDR1 SEHNR, CDR2 FQNEAQ (reference sequence). The CDR3 is 14 amino acids. The CDR3 sequence: CASSPLIPSYEQYF. The CDR3 nucleotides read TGTGCCAGCAGCCCCCTTATCCCTTCCTACGAGCAGTACTTC.

The chain uses TRBV10-3 and TRBJ1-1, with TRBD1 matching over 8 bases. Germline assignment: CDR1 ENHRY and CDR2 SYGVKD. The CDR3 has 15 residues. Losses at the gene ends were 2 bases for V and 7 bases for J; bases not matched to a gene: 9. CDR3 bases: TGTGCCATCAGTGAGACGGACAGGGTAGGGATTGAAGCTTTCTTT. This translates into CAISETDRVGIEAFF.

The J gene is TRBJ1-1, the V gene TRBV3-1; D remains ambiguous. The CDR3 is 13 residues long. The germline V gene has CDR1 LGHDT and CDR2 YNNKEL (reference sequence). Trimming stripped 0 bases from V and 5 bases from J, with 7 bases between. CDR3 coding DNA: TGTGCCAGCAGCCAAGATCTGGAAACTGAAGCTTTCTTT. Amino acid sequence: CASSQDLETEAFF.

This clonotype has a single count. V is TRBV30 and J is TRBJ2-3; D not certain. This CDR3 is 14 amino acids long. From germline, CDR1 is GTSNPN and CDR2 SVGIG (reference sequence). Trimming shortened V by 4 bases and J by 6 bases, and 17 bases separated the two germline ends. The CDR3 nucleotides read TGTGCCTGGATTCGGGCCGGTGCCCCGGATACGCAGTATTTT. Translation gives CAWIRAGAPDTQYF.

V is TRBV29-1 and J is TRBJ2-7, with D unresolved. The germline V gene encodes CDR1 SQVTM and CDR2 ANQGSEA. V was cut by 6 bases and J by 3 bases, with 15 bases left in between. There are 13 residues in the CDR3. The CDR3 here is CSVANTLNYEQYF. The CDR3 DNA reads as TGCAGCGTGGCGAACACCTTGAACTACGAGCAGTACTTC.

The chain has TRBV20-1 and TRBJ2-3, with D unresolved. Trimming removed 4 bases at V and 0 bases at J, with 8 bases between. CDR3 length: 13 residues. CDR1 is DFQATT and CDR2 is SNEGSKA in the germline V gene (reference sequence). The CDR3 protein is CSAMVTSTDTQYF. DNA for the CDR3: TGCAGTGCTATGGTAACTAGCACAGATACGCAGTATTTT.

The rearrangement links TRBV11-2 to TRBJ2-2; no definite D call. The CDR3 spans 15 residues. Trimming took off 1 base at V and 0 bases at J, with 6 bases between the two ends. Per germline, CDR1 SGHAT and CDR2 FQNNGV. The CDR3 sequence is CASSLGVPNTGELFF. DNA of the CDR3: TGTGCCAGCAGCTTAGGAGTCCCGAACACCGGGGAGCTGTTTTTT.

The V and J genes are TRBV29-1 and TRBJ2-5; D not certain. The germline gives CDR1 SQVTM, CDR2 ANQGSEA. This CDR3 region has 12 residues. Trimming pared 3 bases from V and 1 base from J, leaving 6 bases between. The CDR3 protein is CSVETGQETQYF. The CDR3 nucleotides read TGCAGCGTTGAGACTGGCCAAGAGACCCAGTACTTC.

The gene calls are TRBV24-1 and TRBJ2-3; D unclear. V was pared by 3 bases and J by 2 bases, with 5 bases between. The CDR3 covers 13 residues. CDR1 is KGHDR, CDR2 SFDVKD, per germline. This chain's CDR3 is CATSDPNTDTQYF. The DNA of the CDR3 is TGTGCCACCAGTGATCCGAACACAGATACGCAGTATTTT.

The chain couples TRBV29-1 to TRBJ2-1, with D possibly TRBD2 on 6 matching bases. This CDR3 is 16 amino acids long. CDR1 is SQVTM, CDR2 ANQGSEA, per germline. The V and J ends lost 1 base and 0 bases respectively, with 13 bases between them. The CDR3 region is CSVEGPSGGSYNEQFF. CDR3 nucleotides: TGCAGCGTTGAAGGGCCGTCCGGGGGCTCCTACAATGAGCAGTTCTTC.